This T cell receptor (beta chain) was identified in a study of vaccination and CD4 T cells after COVID-19. About the study: There were six male and four female convalescents, and two of them were Hispanic. Drawing of post-COVID samples took place a median 101 days after diagnosis (range 35 to 161).

Remarks on this clonotype: Its target is not known.

TCRdb recomputed calls from the PCR reads with MiXCR, one row per CDR3 protein. The top ten clones hold 1.1% of a sample with more than 12,000 distinct CDR3 sequences, more than 55% of them seen once. The germline V gene has CDR1 SGHVS and CDR2 FQNEAQ. This CDR3 is built from 13 residues. Trimming removed 3 bases from V and 9 bases from J, with 12 bases in between. Study conclusions and caveats: Spike mono-reactivity was found in 304 of the 307 vaccine-specific clones identified in convalescent patients.

The TCR originated in a human donor who had recovered from COVID-19. The chain joins TRBV7-8 to TRBJ2-1; the D is unclear. Specimen: CD4+ T cells from blood, collected after SARS-CoV-2 vaccination. The CDR3 coding sequence is TGTGCCAGCAGCTTCCGGCGGATCAGTGAGCAGTTCTTC. Its translation is CASSFRRISEQFF.